The sequence of this T cell receptor (beta chain) was determined in a study of OX40 agonist ivuxolimab in advanced cancers. Background on the study: People in dose escalation had one of these cancers: hepatocellular carcinoma, melanoma, renal cell or head and neck cancer.

Study outcomes and limitations: CD4+ and CD8+ blood T cells expanded clonally by week 6 at 0.1 to 3.0 mg/kg.

Per germline, CDR1 LNHDA and CDR2 SQIVND (reference sequence). J was trimmed by 3 bases and V by 11 bases; bases with no gene match: 9. This CDR3 is built from 13 residues. The assay was immunoSEQ multiplex PCR, and TCRdb's table has in-frame clones only and misses some. This repertoire shows 60,000 to 75,000 clones, 90% to 95% found once; its top ten account for around 15%. In the case of this clone: Its antigen is not known.

The chain links TRBV19 to TRBJ2-7; 8 nucleotides match TRBD2. The sample here was CD4+ or CD8+ T cells sorted from blood, taken in a trial of the OX40 agonist ivuxolimab. This TCR came from an adult with an advanced solid tumor such as melanoma, head and neck, liver or kidney cancer. In DNA, the CDR3 is TGTGCCTCCCTCCCCAGCGGGAGCTACGAGCAGTACTTC. Translated, it gives CASLPSGSYEQYF.